The rows below give T cell receptor beta chains drawn from one sample of a study of blood T cell repertoires in COVID-19. Only in-frame clones appear in the TCRdb table, and some are missing; sequencing was by immunoSEQ multiplex PCR. Among 300,000 to 500,000 clones listed, around 89% were seen once. Material for sequencing was PBMCs or T cells enriched from blood (not recorded which). The receptors derive from a woman in her thirties with acute COVID-19. The conserved cysteine and the conserved F or W are not part of the CDR3 here.

>TRBV10-1|11|TRBJ1-1
ASSRQLNTEAF
>TRBV15|16|TRBJ2-4
ATSRDLSGGAPKNIQY
>TRBV20-1|9|TRBJ1-2
SASRGSGYT
>TRBV12-3/TRBV12-4|11|TRBJ1-4
ASSTRRDSKLF
>TRBV9|13|TRBJ1-3
ASSVEEVSGNTIY
>TRBV6-4|14|TRBJ1-2
ASSRDSRDRGYGYT
>TRBV19|10|TRBJ1-1
ASTRTPAEAF
>TRBV6-1|14|TRBJ1-3
ASSEFGGRTGNTIY
>TRBV6-5|11|TRBJ1-1
ASRLTGNTEAF
>TRBV24-1|9|TRBJ1-2
ATGTDYGYT
>TRBV5-1|16|TRBJ2-6
ASSLSLSGNAGANVLT
>TRBV6-2/TRBV6-3|14|TRBJ2-3
ASSPVRVASTDTQY
>TRBV5-1|13|TRBJ1-1
ASSSRTGPNTEAF
>TRBV7-8|11|TRBJ1-4
ASSLLTEEKLF
>TRBV4-1|13|TRBJ1-5
ASSQDGQGDQPQH
>TRBV3-1/TRBV3-2|14|TRBJ2-3
ASSLSSVGGTDTQY
>TRBV15|11|TRBJ1-1
ATSKGLDTEAF
>TRBV12-3/TRBV12-4|11|TRBJ1-2
ASTPAGDYGYT
>TRBV7-2|13|TRBJ1-1
ASSLDGNRNTEAF
>TRBV18|12|TRBJ1-2
ASSPGTGGEGYT
>TRBV10-1|10|TRBJ1-2
ARTWVNYGYT
>TRBV7-2|13|TRBJ2-3
ASSLSTVGTDTQY
>TRBV25-1|11|TRBJ1-4
ASSKTGVEKLF
>TRBV5-1|13|TRBJ1-1
ASSLTGGASTEAF
>TRBV6-5|13|TRBJ1-6
ASGGSILYNSPLH
>TRBV19|13|TRBJ2-7
ASSLQGDRTYEQY